The clone carrying this TCR beta chain has more than one count but fewer than ten. Its antigen is not identified. CDR1 and CDR2 (germline): LNHDA, SQIVND (reference sequence). V was clipped by 5 bases and J by 7 bases, with 14 bases between them. The length of the CDR3 is 13 residues. As for time point: persistent/refractory GD, antithyroid drugs over 5 years with positive TRAb. PBMC RNA served as the TCR library source. According to the study, TCR beta libraries were built with iRepertoire HTBI primers and CDR3-region Arm-PCR. TCRdb independently ran MiXCR on the multiplex PCR reads; one entry per CDR3 protein. The data hold 500,000 to 700,000 distinct CDR3 sequences, with 30% observed a single time. The sample originates from a study of regulatory T cells in long-lasting Graves disease. Study-wide context: Over-5-year antithyroid drug use with positive TSH receptor antibodies defined persistent Graves' disease in the study. Study observations and caveats: The study found persistent patients shared more public clonotypes (2,741) than new patients (966).

Sequenced material: peripheral blood mononuclear cells (PBMCs), taken when the disease was refractory, from a patient treated with antithyroid drugs. The rearrangement joins TRBV19 to TRBJ1-2, with unresolved D. The receptor was derived from a female donor with Graves disease. This chain's CDR3 is CASSVALGRGYTF. The CDR3 nucleotides read TGTGCCAGTAGTGTGGCTCTCGGCCGTGGCTACACCTTC.